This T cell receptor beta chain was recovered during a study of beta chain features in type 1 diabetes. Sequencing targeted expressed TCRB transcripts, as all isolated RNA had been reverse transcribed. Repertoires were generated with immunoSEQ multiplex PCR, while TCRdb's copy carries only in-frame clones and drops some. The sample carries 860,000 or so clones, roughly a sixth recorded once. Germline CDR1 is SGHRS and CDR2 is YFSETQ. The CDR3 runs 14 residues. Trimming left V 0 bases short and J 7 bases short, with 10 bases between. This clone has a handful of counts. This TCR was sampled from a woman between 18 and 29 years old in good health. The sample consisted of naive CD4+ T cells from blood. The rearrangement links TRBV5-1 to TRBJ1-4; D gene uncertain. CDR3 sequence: CASSLGPLSEKLFF. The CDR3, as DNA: TGCGCCAGCAGCTTGGGGCCGCTCAGTGAAAAACTGTTTTTT.